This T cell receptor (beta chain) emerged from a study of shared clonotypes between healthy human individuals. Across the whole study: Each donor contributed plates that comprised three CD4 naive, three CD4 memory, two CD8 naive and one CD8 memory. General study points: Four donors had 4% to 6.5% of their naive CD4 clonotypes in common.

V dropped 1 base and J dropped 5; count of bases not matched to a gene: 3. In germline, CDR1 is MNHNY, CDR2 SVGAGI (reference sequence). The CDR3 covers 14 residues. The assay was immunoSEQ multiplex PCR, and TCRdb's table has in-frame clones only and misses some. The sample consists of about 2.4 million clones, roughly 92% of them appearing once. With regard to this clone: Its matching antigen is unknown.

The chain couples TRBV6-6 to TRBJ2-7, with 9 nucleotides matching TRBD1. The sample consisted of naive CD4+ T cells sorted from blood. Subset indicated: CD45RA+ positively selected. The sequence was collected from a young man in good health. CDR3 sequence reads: CASSYWDRDNEQYF. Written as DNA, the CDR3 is TGTGCCAGCAGTTACTGGGACAGGGACAACGAGCAGTACTTC.